This TCR beta chain was observed in a study of blood T cells in healthy people across ages. Findings and caveats of the study: Long-lived donors had more naive CD4+ cells and higher diversity than aged donors. TCR beta diversity, measured per million T cells, fell in a roughly linear way with age.

Germline trimming cut 5 bases from V and 3 bases from J; bases unmatched to any gene: 11. Looked up from germline, CDR1 is SEHNR and CDR2 is FQNEAQ (reference sequence). The CDR3 contains 16 residues. Healthy Caucasian individuals from Russia aged 6 to 90 were enrolled as donors. In its sample, this clonotype was seen once. As yet, its antigen is unknown. Then a second PCR, running about 7 to 11 cycles, was carried out with a sample-barcoded 5' primer and a J-beta primer mix. The yield of each sample was at least 2.5 million CDR3-containing paired-end reads. TCRdb reanalysed the 5' RACE reads using MiXCR and keeps one entry per CDR3 protein. The sample consists of around 1,900,000 distinct CDR3 sequences, about 39% of them appearing once.

The TCR originated in a human donor in good health. The chain is built from TRBV7-9 and TRBJ2-3; 7 bases are shared with TRBD2. Sample: blood. CDR3 coding DNA: TGTGCCAGCAGCCCTTGGGAGGGCGCAGGGACAGATACGCAGTATTTT. Translating gives CASSPWEGAGTDTQYF. The full variable domain, rest sourced from reference TRBV7-9 and TRBJ2-3, is DTGVSQNPRHKITKRGQNVTFRCDPISEHNRLYWYRQTLGQGPEFLTYFQNEAQLEKSRLLSDRFSAERPKGSFSTLEIQRTEQGDSAMYLCASSPWEGAGTDTQYFGPGTRLTVL.